The clone carrying this T cell receptor (beta chain) occurred a few times. Its target is unknown. The data stem from a study of T cell responses to AZD1222 COVID-19 vaccine. Findings and limits, study-wide: It was only a handful of AZD1222 recipients who were seropositive at baseline. Donors in the cohort were predominantly white British and more often female, and clonal diversity was possibly underestimated. Dominant at 160-218 and 743-854, vaccine-associated CD4 TCRs also spanned spike.

It was second doses at about 4 or about 12 weeks that were pooled. Some clones are missing from TCRdb's copy, which holds only in-frame ones; the method was immunoSEQ multiplex PCR. The sample lists about 120,000 clones; roughly 84% were seen once. With 3 bases removed from V and 0 bases from J, the gap between germline ends came to 6 bases. From germline, CDR1 is MDHEN and CDR2 SYDVKM. The CDR3 runs 14 residues. The V call is TRBV28, the J call TRBJ2-1; D gene ambiguous. The sample here was peripheral blood, taken 28 days after the second AZD1222 dose. The clonotype originates from an adult who received the AZD1222 COVID-19 vaccine. The DNA of the CDR3 is TGTGCCAGCAGTTTCTTGAGCTCCTACAATGAGCAGTTCTTC. Encoded protein: CASSFLSSYNEQFF.